A single sample is the source of the 7 T cell receptor beta chains below, sequenced in a study of type 1 regulatory T cells (dated by TCRdb to about 2021). The sequencer was an Illumina MiSeq. The public sequencing data were trimmed at Q25 with fastp and processed into clonotypes with MiXCR by TCRdb, which kept only in-frame beta chains. All rows with the same CDR3 protein become a single entry with the most common DNA and genes. This sample comprises 80,000 to 100,000 distinct CDR3 sequences, 31% of them detected only once. The top ten constitute approximately 2.2% of the sample. The specimen sequenced was CD4+ T cells, either the whole sample or a sorted fraction (not recorded which). The source is a human donor in good health.

This sequence joins TRBV7-9 and TRBJ2-2; 8 bases fit TRBD1. Germline CDR1 SEHNR, CDR2 FQNEAQ (reference sequence). The V gene end was trimmed by 5 bases and the J gene end by 3 bases; junction bases not matched to a gene: 8. The CDR3 runs 16 residues. CDR3 in DNA: TGTGCCAGCAGCATAATGACAGGGGTCGACACCGGGGAGCTGTTTTTT. The encoded protein is CASSIMTGVDTGELFF.

There are a few counts of this clonotype. The chain has TRBV6-5 and TRBJ2-7; 11 nucleotides match TRBD2. After removal of 6 bases from V and 2 bases from J, the junction contained 3 bases not matched to a gene. CDR1 is MNHEY, CDR2 SVGAGI, per germline. This CDR3 spans 14 amino acids. The chain's CDR3 is CASRRLAGPYEQYF. Here the CDR3 DNA reads TGTGCCAGCAGGCGACTAGCGGGACCCTACGAGCAGTACTTC.

This clonotype was counted a few times. The V gene is TRBV6-2 or TRBV6-3, the J gene TRBJ2-3; 7 bases fit TRBD2. CDR3 length: 16 residues. Germline V CDR1 and CDR2: MNHEY, SVGEGT. Trimming removed 0 bases from V and 3 bases from J; junction bases left unmatched: 6. Here the CDR3 reads CASSYSREALTDTQYF. CDR3 in DNA: TGTGCCAGCAGTTACTCACGGGAGGCCCTAACAGATACGCAGTATTTT.

Only a few counts were recorded for this clonotype. The chain is built from TRBV28 and TRBJ2-1; 9 nucleotides match TRBD1. The CDR3 sequence is 15 residues long. CDR1 is MDHEN, CDR2 SYDVKM, per germline. V lost 3 bases and J lost 7; bases outside the gene matches: 7. The CDR3 DNA is TGTGCCAGCAGTTTTCCGGGACAGGGCGGAAATGAGCAGTTCTTC. Protein product: CASSFPGQGGNEQFF.

This chain links TRBV6-5 with TRBJ2-3; the D gene is possibly TRBD2 (6 bases). Trimming took 0 bases from V and 2 from J, leaving 12 bases between them. The CDR3 runs 16 residues. Per the germline V gene, CDR1 is MNHEY and CDR2 is SVGAGI. The CDR3 protein is CASSYSIADHTDTQYF. The CDR3 region has the DNA TGTGCCAGCAGTTACTCAATAGCGGATCACACAGATACGCAGTATTTT.

The chain uses TRBV7-9 and TRBJ1-2, with 9 positions matching TRBD1. CDR3 size: 13 residues. V trimming: 3 bases; J trimming: 9 bases; junction bases outside the gene matches: 5. CDR1 and CDR2 from the germline V gene are SEHNR and FQNEAQ (reference sequence). The CDR3 nucleotides read TGTGCCAGCAGCTTGGGGGACAGGGCGCGCTACACCTTC. Protein sequence: CASSLGDRARYTF.

This clonotype was seen a handful of times. The chain uses TRBV20-1 and TRBJ2-1, with D perhaps TRBD1 or TRBD2 (5 bases each). Germline V gene lookup returns CDR1 DFQATT and CDR2 SNEGSKA (reference sequence). V was clipped by 5 bases and J by 10 bases, with 24 bases between them. This CDR3 is 15 amino acids long. This chain's CDR3 is CSAYPGPTAKKEQFF. In nucleotides, the CDR3 is TGCAGTGCTTATCCGGGACCAACCGCCAAAAAAGAGCAGTTCTTC.